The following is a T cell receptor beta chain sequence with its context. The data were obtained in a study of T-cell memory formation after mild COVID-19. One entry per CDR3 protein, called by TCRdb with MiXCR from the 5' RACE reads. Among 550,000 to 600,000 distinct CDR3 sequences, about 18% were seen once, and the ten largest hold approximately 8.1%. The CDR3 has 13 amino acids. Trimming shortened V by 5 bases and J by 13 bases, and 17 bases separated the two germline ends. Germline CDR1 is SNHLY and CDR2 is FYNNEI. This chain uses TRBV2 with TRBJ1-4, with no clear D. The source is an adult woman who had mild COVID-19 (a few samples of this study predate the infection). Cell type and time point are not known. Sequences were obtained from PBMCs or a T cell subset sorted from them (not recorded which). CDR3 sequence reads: CASSSRAHLRLFF. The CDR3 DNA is TGTGCCAGCAGTTCACGGGCCCATTTACGACTGTTTTTT.